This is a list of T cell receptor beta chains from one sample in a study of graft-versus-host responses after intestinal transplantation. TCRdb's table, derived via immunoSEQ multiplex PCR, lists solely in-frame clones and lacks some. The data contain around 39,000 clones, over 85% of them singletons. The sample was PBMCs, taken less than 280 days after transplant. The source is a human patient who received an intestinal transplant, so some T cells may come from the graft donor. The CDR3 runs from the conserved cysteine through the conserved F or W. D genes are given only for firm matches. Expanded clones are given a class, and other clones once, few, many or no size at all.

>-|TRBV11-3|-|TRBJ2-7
CASSPTSSYEQYF
TGTGCCAGCAGCCCGACTAGCTCCTACGAGCAGTACTTC
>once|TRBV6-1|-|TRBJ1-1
CAGGGGNNWNTEAFF
TGTGCCGGCGGGGGAGGAAATAATTGGAACACTGAAGCTTTCTTT
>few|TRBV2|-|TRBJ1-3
CASSEEASVGNTIYF
TGTGCCAGCAGTGAGGAGGCTTCCGTAGGAAACACCATATATTTT
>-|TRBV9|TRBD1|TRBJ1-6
CASRADRVNSPLHF
TGTGCCAGCAGAGCCGACAGGGTCAATTCACCCCTCCACTTT
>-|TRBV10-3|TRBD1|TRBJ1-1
CASTGTGNTEAFF
TGTGCCTCGACCGGGACAGGGAACACTGAAGCTTTCTTT
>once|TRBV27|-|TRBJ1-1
CASLDLGHYTEAFF
TGTGCCAGCTTAGACTTAGGACATTACACTGAAGCTTTCTTT
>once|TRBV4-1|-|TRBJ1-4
CATSRLTNEKLFF
TGCGCCACCTCGCGATTGACTAATGAAAAACTGTTTTTT
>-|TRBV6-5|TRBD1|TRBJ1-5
CASSSGQGDQPQHF
TGTGCCAGCAGTTCGGGACAGGGGGACCAGCCCCAGCATTTT
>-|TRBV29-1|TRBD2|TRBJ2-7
CSVEGAGGRYEQYF
TGCAGCGTTGAAGGGGCGGGGGGGCGTTACGAGCAGTACTTC
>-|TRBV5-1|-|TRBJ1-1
CARSGVGQTNTEAFF
TGCGCCAGGAGCGGGGTCGGGCAGACGAACACTGAAGCTTTCTTT
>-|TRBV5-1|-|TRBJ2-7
CASSPVSGSVDEQYF
TGCGCCAGCAGCCCTGTCTCAGGGTCCGTCGACGAGCAGTACTTC
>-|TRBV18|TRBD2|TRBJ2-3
CASSPLAGGDTDTQYF
TGTGCCAGCTCACCCCTAGCGGGGGGGGACACAGATACGCAGTATTTT
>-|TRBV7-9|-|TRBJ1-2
CASSSMAITNYGYTF
TGTGCCAGCAGCTCAATGGCGATAACTAACTATGGCTACACCTTC
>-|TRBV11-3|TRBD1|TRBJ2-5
CASSLGDSRFGETQYF
TGTGCCAGCAGCTTGGGGGACAGTCGCTTCGGAGAGACCCAGTACTTC
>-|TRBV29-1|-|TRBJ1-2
CSAQDNDGYTF
TGCAGCGCCCAGGACAATGATGGCTACACCTTC
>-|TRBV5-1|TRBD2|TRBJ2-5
CASSALAGMGQETQYF
TGCGCCAGCAGCGCTCTAGCGGGGATGGGGCAAGAGACCCAGTACTTC
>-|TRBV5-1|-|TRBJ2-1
CASSDPGNEQFF
TGCGCCAGCAGTGACCCCGGGAATGAGCAGTTCTTC
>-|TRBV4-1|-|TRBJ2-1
CASSHWGLGNNEQFF
TGCGCCAGCAGCCATTGGGGGCTTGGAAACAATGAGCAGTTCTTC
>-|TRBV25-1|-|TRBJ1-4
CASSVDLNGEKLFF
TGTGCCAGCAGTGTCGATCTTAACGGCGAAAAACTGTTTTTT
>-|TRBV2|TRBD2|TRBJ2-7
CASKISSGETYEQYF
TGTGCCAGCAAAATTTCTAGCGGGGAGACCTACGAGCAGTACTTC
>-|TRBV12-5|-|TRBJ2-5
CASGRGYSLVGTQYF
TGTGCTAGTGGTAGAGGGTATTCCCTTGTCGGGACCCAGTACTTC
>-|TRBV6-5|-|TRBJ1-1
CASSYSVSAEAFF
TGTGCCAGCAGTTACAGCGTATCGGCTGAAGCTTTCTTT